The sequence of this T cell receptor (beta chain) was determined in a study of CD8 T cells in acute hepatitis C reinfection. Study background: CD8+ T cells specific for HCV NS3-1073 were sequenced.

The time point: naive CD8 control sorted from an acute-time-point sample. CD3, CD8 and CD45RO antibodies stained cells; a viability dye excluded dead cells. Libraries were prepared by immunoSEQ multiplex PCR; TCRdb keeps only in-frame clonotypes and omits some of them. The sample lists approximately 41,000 clones; roughly 89% were seen once. A word on this clone: Its antigen is unidentified.

Germline CDR1 SQVTM, CDR2 ANQGSEA. This CDR3 has 14 residues. V dropped 2 bases and J dropped 5; count of bases not matched to a gene: 6. General study findings and limits: Preferential TRBV04 and TRBV06 usage appeared in all groups and was not explained by the naive pool. Alphabeta pairing of public clonotypes could not be determined from bulk TCRbeta data.

The sequencing input was naive CD8+ T cells from PBMCs. This clonotype was sampled from a young man with chronic hepatitis C. The rearrangement links TRBV29-1 to TRBJ2-1; 7 bases align to TRBD1. The DNA of the CDR3 is TGCAGCGTTGAAACCCCCGGGACAGACAATGAGCAGTTCTTC. Translation gives CSVETPGTDNEQFF.